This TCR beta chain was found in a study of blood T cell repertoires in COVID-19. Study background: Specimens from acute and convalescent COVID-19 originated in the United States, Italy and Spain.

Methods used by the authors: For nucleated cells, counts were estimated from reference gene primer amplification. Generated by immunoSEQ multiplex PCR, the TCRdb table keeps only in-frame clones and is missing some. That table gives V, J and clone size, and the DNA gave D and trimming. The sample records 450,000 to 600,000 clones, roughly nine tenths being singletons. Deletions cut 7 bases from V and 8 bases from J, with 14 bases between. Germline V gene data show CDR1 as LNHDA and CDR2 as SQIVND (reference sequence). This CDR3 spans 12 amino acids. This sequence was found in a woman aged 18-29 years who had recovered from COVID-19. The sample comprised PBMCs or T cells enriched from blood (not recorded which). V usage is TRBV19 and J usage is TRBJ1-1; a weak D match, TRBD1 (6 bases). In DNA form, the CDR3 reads TGTGCCAGTACCCTTGACAGGCCCGAAGCTTTCTTT. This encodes CASTLDRPEAFF.